Included here is one T cell receptor (beta chain) sequence, with context. The germline V gene encodes CDR1 LNHDA and CDR2 SQIVND (reference sequence). This CDR3 has 11 amino acids. V was clipped by 9 bases and J by 12 bases, with 15 bases between them. Using immunoSEQ multiplex PCR, the repertoire was profiled, and TCRdb retains in-frame clones only, with some absent. There are roughly 41,000 clones in the sample; around 73% occur only once, and about 20% lies in the top ten. The data were taken from a study of OX40 agonist ivuxolimab in advanced cancers. The TCR was taken from an adult with an advanced solid tumor such as melanoma, head and neck, liver or kidney cancer. The sequences come from CD4+ or CD8+ T cells sorted from blood, collected in a trial of the OX40 agonist ivuxolimab. V usage is TRBV19 and J usage is TRBJ2-1, with TRBD1 as a possible D gene (6 bases). CDR3 in DNA: TGTGCCAGCACCTCCGGGACAAGGCAGTTCTTC. Residues: CASTSGTRQFF.